This T cell receptor (beta chain) was profiled in a study of breast tumors, draining lymph nodes, adjacent tissues (dated by TCRdb to 2016 to 2017). For the study in its entirety: TCR beta repertoires were compared across tumor, adjacent nontumor tissue and axillary lymph nodes obtained from breast cancer patients. The study was designed to assess the relationships and possible T-cell exchange between tumor, surrounding tissue and draining lymph node repertoires in human breast cancer.

The reads were generated on an Illumina HiSeq 2000. TCR beta chain libraries were generated by multiplex PCR amplification. High-throughput sequencing was used to analyze the amplified TCR beta chain products. TCRdb reprocessed the public reads (quality trimming at Q25 with fastp, clone calling with MiXCR) and kept in-frame beta chains. Every CDR3 protein is listed once, alongside the most common genes and DNA of its rows. Across this sample there are approximately 210,000 distinct CDR3 sequences, with approximately 30% seen only once. The ten biggest clones cover 1.1% to 1.5% of the sample. Including cysteine and phenylalanine, the CDR3 has 14 amino acids. Only the CDR3 portion is preserved as DNA: 42 bases, with reading frame beginning at the first base. Via the germline V gene (reference sequence), CDR1 is DFQATT and CDR2 SNEGSKA. For this chain, trimming is 6 bases at the V end and 1 base at the J end, and the number of junction bases without a gene match is 9.

The axillary draining lymph nodes of breast cancer patients were the source of the lymph node samples. What the authors observed across the whole study: The data were considered consistent with most tumor T cells being derived from the lymph node and subsequently expanding within tumor tissue. The conclusion that tumor T cells originate in lymph nodes was presented as consistent with a hypothesis rather than as directly demonstrated. Tumor T-cell repertoires showed less diversity than lymph node repertoires and more diversity than nontumor tissue repertoires, and tumor T-cell repertoires showed preferential V and J gene usage. Tumor and nontumor tissue repertoires were significantly more similar in luminal-like than in basal-like breast cancer.

Details on this clonotype: The specificity of this receptor is unknown. No much larger clone exists at a distance of one base, and base qualities are not known.

The sequencing sample was made of axillary lymph node tissue. Here the chain combines TRBV20-1 and TRBJ2-7; TRBD1 agrees with 7 junctional bases. The clonotype originates from a female donor with breast cancer. Some clones in this sample may be carry-over from other donors' samples. CDR3 region: CSAGAGTVSYEQYF. The bases are TGCAGTGCCGGAGCAGGGACAGTGTCCTACGAGCAGTACTTC.